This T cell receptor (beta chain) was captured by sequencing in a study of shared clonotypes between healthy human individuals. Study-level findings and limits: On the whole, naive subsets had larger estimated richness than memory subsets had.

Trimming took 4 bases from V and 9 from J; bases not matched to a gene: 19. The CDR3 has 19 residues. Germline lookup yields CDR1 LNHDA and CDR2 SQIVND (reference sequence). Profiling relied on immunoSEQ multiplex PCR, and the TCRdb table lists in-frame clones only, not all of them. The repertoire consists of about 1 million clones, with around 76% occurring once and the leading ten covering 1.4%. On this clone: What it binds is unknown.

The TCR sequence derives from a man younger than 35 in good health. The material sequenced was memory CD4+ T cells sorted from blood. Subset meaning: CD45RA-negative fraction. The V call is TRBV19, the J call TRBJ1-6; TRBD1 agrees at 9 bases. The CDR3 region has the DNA TGTGCCAGTAGTACAAAACTTCACACGCCGGGACAGGGTGGTTCACCCCTCCACTTT. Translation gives CASSTKLHTPGQGGSPLHF.